One sample yielded the 10 T cell receptor beta chains listed below, sequenced in a study of CD8+ T cells in alopecia areata (dated by TCRdb to between 2017 and 2018). Receptors were amplified or captured by the immunoSEQ multiplex PCR assay. RNA was extracted from all samples and reverse transcribed into cDNA, which served as template for TCR sequencing. TCRdb stores this immuneACCESS table with in-frame sequences only. Part of the clones is absent; in the studies checked, under half of the shortfall reflects unresolved V genes, and no reason is known for the rest. This sample is represented by about 210,000 clones; around 65% of them were singletons. The ten largest clonotypes hold 1% to 1.5% of the sample. Sample treatment or condition, as interpreted from the label and publication: oral pan-JAK inhibitor, 5-10 mg twice daily. The source was CD4+ T cells sorted from blood, collected between weeks 43 and 45, from a patient treated with tofacitinib. Source of these receptors: a human donor with alopecia areata.

This clone was seen only a few times. The chain has TRBV30 and TRBJ2-1, with 10 bases fitting TRBD1. This CDR3 has 14 amino acids. The trim removed 2 bases at V and 13 bases at J, leaving 11 bases unmatched. CDR1 and CDR2 from the germline V gene are GTSNPN and SVGIG (reference sequence). For the CDR3, the DNA is TGTGCCTGGAGTTCCCTAAGACAGGGGGCGTACCAGTTCTTC. Residues: CAWSSLRQGAYQFF.

This clone was seen a few times. The V call is TRBV2, the J call TRBJ2-1; D remains ambiguous. V lost 6 bases and J lost 3, with 3 bases in between. CDR3 size: 11 residues. Looked up from germline, CDR1 is SNHLY and CDR2 is FYNNEI. The CDR3 DNA follows: TGTGCCAGCAGGTACTACAATGAGCAGTTCTTC. Encoded protein: CASRYYNEQFF. Filled out from reference TRBV2 and TRBJ2-1, the complete variable domain reads EPEVTQTPSHQVTQMGQEVILRCVPISNHLYFYWYRQILGQKVEFLVSFYNNEISEKSEIFDDQFSVERPDGSNFTLKIRSTKLEDSAMYFCASRYYNEQFFGPGTRLTVL.

The chain uses TRBV19 and TRBJ2-3; 7 bases are shared with TRBD1. Germline-derived CDR1 and CDR2 are LNHDA and SQIVND (reference sequence). V shed 7 bases and J 0 bases; nucleotides not matched to a gene: 19. The CDR3 is 19 amino acids. The CDR3 here is CASTLRGQVRLNSTDTQYF. DNA of the CDR3: TGTGCCAGTACCCTCCGCGGACAGGTTAGACTCAATAGCACAGATACGCAGTATTTT.

The V and J genes are TRBV19 and TRBJ1-2; maybe TRBD1 (5 bases). V was cut by 6 bases and J by 5 bases, with 28 bases left in between. Looked up from germline, CDR1 is LNHDA and CDR2 is SQIVND (reference sequence). The CDR3 is 18 amino acids. The CDR3 nucleotides are TGTGCCAGTAGCCCTAGTTGGAAACCTCGGGACGTGGGGTATGGCTACACCTTC. Its protein product is CASSPSWKPRDVGYGYTF.

This chain links TRBV5-1 with TRBJ1-6; D not certain. Germline V gene lookup returns CDR1 SGHRS and CDR2 YFSETQ. The CDR3 runs 16 residues. V was clipped by 0 bases and J by 2 bases, with 9 bases between them. Written as DNA, the CDR3 is TGCGCCAGCAGCTTGGATCCGGGGACCTATAATTCACCCCTCCACTTT. Its protein is CASSLDPGTYNSPLHF. Using reference TRBV5-1 and TRBJ1-6 for the parts outside the CDR3, the full variable domain is KAGVTQTPRYLIKTRGQQVTLSCSPISGHRSVSWYQQTPGQGLQFLFEYFSETQRNKGNFPGRFSGRQFSNSRSEMNVSTLELGDSALYLCASSLDPGTYNSPLHFGNGTRLTVT.

V gene TRBV5-1 combines with J gene TRBJ1-1; TRBD1 matches at 10 bases. V gave up 5 bases and J gave up 8 bases; unmatched junction bases: 3. The CDR3 consists of 12 residues. Germline V gene sequence: CDR1 SGHRS, CDR2 YFSETQ. The CDR3 region is CASRSTGGEAFF. CDR3 sequence (DNA): TGCGCCAGCAGATCGACAGGGGGCGAAGCTTTCTTT.

CDR3 amino acids: CASSLKLRTDTQYF. The CDR3 nucleotides read TGTGCCAGCAGCTTAAAACTGAGAACAGATACGCAGTATTTT. The chain is built from TRBV7-2 and TRBJ2-3; D uncertain. Germline V gene sequence: CDR1 SGHTA, CDR2 FQGNSA. Trimming cost V 2 bases and J 3 bases, with 9 bases left between them. This CDR3 comprises 14 residues.

V is TRBV30 and J is TRBJ2-2; D call uncertain. With 0 bases removed from V and 7 bases from J, the gap between germline ends came to 12 bases. CDR1 GTSNPN and CDR2 SVGIG come from the germline V gene (reference sequence). The CDR3 is 14 amino acids. CDR3: CAWSVGPLGGELFF. The CDR3 region has the DNA TGTGCCTGGAGTGTGGGTCCTCTTGGCGGGGAGCTGTTTTTT.

The chain is built from TRBV14 and TRBJ2-6; D perhaps matches TRBD1 (5 bases). Germline lookup yields CDR1 SGHDN and CDR2 FVKESK. This CDR3 is built from 15 residues. The V end was cut by 4 bases, the J end by 4 bases, with 11 bases between. CDR3 in amino acids: CASSLQVLGANVLTF. DNA of the CDR3: TGTGCCAGCAGCCTACAGGTGCTGGGGGCCAACGTCCTGACTTTC.

This clone appeared a few times. The chain recombines TRBV19 with TRBJ1-5; possible D gene TRBD1, 6 bases. This CDR3 is built from 16 residues. The V and J ends lost 4 bases and 0 bases respectively, with 13 bases between them. CDR1 is LNHDA, CDR2 SQIVND, per germline (reference sequence). The CDR3 protein is CASSNLQGNSNQPQHF. The CDR3 region has the DNA TGTGCCAGTAGTAACTTACAGGGAAATAGCAATCAGCCCCAGCATTTT.